A single sample gave rise to the 9 T cell receptor beta chains below, sequenced in a study of CD8+ T cells in alopecia areata. This sample's treatment: oral pan-JAK inhibitor, 5-10 mg twice daily. Extracted RNA was reverse transcribed into cDNA, the sequencing template. Some clones are missing from TCRdb's copy, which holds only in-frame ones; the method was immunoSEQ multiplex PCR. Of around 270,000 clones in the sample, 58% were seen once. This specimen consisted of CD4+ T cells sorted from blood, obtained at week 24, from a patient treated with tofacitinib. The receptors come from a human donor with alopecia areata.

In its sample, this clone was seen a few times. The chain carries TRBV28 and TRBJ2-3, with no clear D. The CDR3 length is 15 residues. V lost 6 bases and J lost 0, with 13 bases in between. Germline V gene lookup returns CDR1 MDHEN and CDR2 SYDVKM. The DNA of the CDR3 is TGTGCCAGCAGCCTCAATTATCCTAGCACAGATACGCAGTATTTT. It translates to CASSLNYPSTDTQYF.

This chain connects TRBV10-3 to TRBJ1-1; D remains ambiguous. Looked up from germline, CDR1 is ENHRY and CDR2 is SYGVKD. Trimming shortened V by 11 bases and J by 0 bases, and 10 bases separated the two germline ends. CDR3 length equals 12 residues. The CDR3 loop is CALRGMNTEAFF. The CDR3 region has the DNA TGTGCCCTACGCGGGATGAACACTGAAGCTTTCTTT.

The rearrangement joins TRBV29-1 to TRBJ2-7; 10 bases are shared with TRBD2. This CDR3 has 12 residues. J was trimmed by 5 bases and V by 4 bases; bases with no gene match: 2. Germline values: CDR1 SQVTM, CDR2 ANQGSEA. CDR3: CSVGSGGDEQYF. In DNA, the CDR3 is TGCAGCGTTGGCAGCGGGGGGGACGAGCAGTACTTC.

This chain uses TRBV6-5 with TRBJ1-6; the D gene is possibly TRBD1 (5 bases). With 0 bases removed from V and 7 bases from J, the gap between germline ends came to 13 bases. This CDR3 has 16 residues. Germline V lookup: CDR1 MNHEY, CDR2 SVGAGI. This CDR3 is CASSYSTPGNNSPLHF. CDR3 bases: TGTGCCAGCAGTTACTCGACGCCAGGGAACAATTCACCCCTCCACTTT.

The rearrangement uses TRBV2 and TRBJ2-5; 10 positions agree with TRBD1. After removal of 11 bases from V and 5 bases from J, the junction contained 5 bases not matched to a gene. The CDR3 is 12 amino acids. Germline CDR1 SNHLY, CDR2 FYNNEI. The CDR3: CAGQDRGETQYF. In DNA, the CDR3 is TGTGCCGGCCAGGACAGGGGGGAGACCCAGTACTTC.

This clone was counted only a few times. The chain couples TRBV5-1 to TRBJ1-1; 9 nucleotides agree with TRBD1. The junction had 15 bases not matched to a gene; V was cut back by 4 bases and J by 8 bases. From germline, CDR1 is SGHRS and CDR2 YFSETQ. The CDR3 covers 16 residues. The CDR3 spells CASSVAAIGQGQEAFF. The CDR3 DNA is TGCGCCAGCAGCGTTGCGGCTATTGGACAGGGGCAAGAAGCTTTCTTT.

V and J are TRBV7-2 and TRBJ2-1; the D is unclear. Between the trimmed V and J ends, which lost 6 bases and 7 bases, there was a span of 13 bases. Germline loops: CDR1 SGHTA, CDR2 FQGNSA. This CDR3 has 13 amino acids. In nucleotides, the CDR3 is TGTGCCAGCAGATTCGACGTCTATAATGAGCAGTTCTTC. It codes for CASRFDVYNEQFF.

CDR3 nucleotides: TGTGCCTGGAGCGCCGGGGACAGCCGGCGAGATACGCAGTATTTT. Its protein product is CAWSAGDSRRDTQYF. The chain combines TRBV30 with TRBJ2-3; 7 nucleotides agree with TRBD1. This CDR3 region has 15 residues. Germline values: CDR1 GTSNPN, CDR2 SVGIG (reference sequence). V shed 3 bases, J shed 5 bases, and the junction held 11 bases outside the gene matches.

V usage is TRBV10-3 and J usage is TRBJ1-1, with D possibly being TRBD1 (6 bases). The germline CDR1 and CDR2 sequences are ENHRY and SYGVKD. The CDR3 covers 14 residues. Trimming left V 4 bases short and J 6 bases short, with 15 bases between. CDR3 sequence reads: CAISGTVPRAEAFF. CDR3 sequence (DNA): TGTGCCATCAGTGGGACAGTCCCCCGGGCTGAAGCTTTCTTT.